This TCR beta chain was sequenced for a study of blood T cells in healthy people across ages. A sample-barcoded 5' primer and a J-beta primer mix were used in a second PCR of roughly 6 to 11 cycles. Using its own MiXCR run on the 5' RACE reads, TCRdb lists one record per CDR3 protein. Of some 1.1 million distinct CDR3 sequences in the sample, 35% to 40% were seen once. Sequenced: blood. The sequence came from a man aged 18 to 30 in good health.

DNA of the CDR3: TGTGCCAGCAGTTACTCGTTCAGCACCAGCTACGAGCAGTACTTC. Its translation is CASSYSFSTSYEQYF. The chain has TRBV6-2 or TRBV6-3 and TRBJ2-7; D is unclear. Trimming took off 0 bases at V and 3 bases at J, with 12 bases between the two ends. CDR1 MNHEY and CDR2 SVGEGT come from the germline V gene. The CDR3 is 15 residues long.